Many counts were recorded for the clone carrying this T cell receptor (beta chain). Antigen specificity is unknown. The data originate from a study of early T cells in non-severe SARS-CoV-2 infection. Background on the study: Sequencing was performed on bulk RNA from unsorted whole blood, leaving chains unpaired. Regarding the study as a whole: VDJdb matching, biased toward anti-spike CD8 responses, missed private and CD4 specificities.

Unique molecular identifiers were affixed to single, distinct cDNA molecules. MiXCR, run by TCRdb on the 5' RACE reads, gives a single entry per CDR3 protein. Seen here are more than 65,000 distinct CDR3 sequences, approximately 14% observed once, and the top ten hold roughly 1.4%. Trimming removed 3 bases from V and 0 bases from J, with 6 bases in between. The germline V gene has CDR1 SGHTA and CDR2 FQGNSA. The CDR3 loop spans 14 amino acids. This receptor was obtained from an adult who was a healthcare worker with PCR-confirmed SARS-CoV-2 infection or an uninfected control (not recorded which). The gene calls are TRBV7-2 and TRBJ2-1, with D unresolved. Sequencing was performed on whole blood. The CDR3 here is CASSFSSSYNEQFF. The CDR3 bases are TGTGCCAGCAGCTTCAGTAGCTCCTACAATGAGCAGTTCTTC.